This T cell receptor beta chain was recovered during a study of intratumoral heterogeneity in liver cancer. Regarding the complete study: In the full approximately 15-patient cohort, the median age was about 60 years and the majority of patients were male. To examine intratumor heterogeneity, the study integrated RNA-seq, DNA sequencing, TCR-seq and SNP array data obtained from multiple regions of hepatocellular carcinoma specimens. Of the 70 to 80 multiregional samples collected from around 14 HCC patients in the overall cohort, 51 were tumoral regions and about 20 were adjacent nontumoral regions.

What the research found in general, with its limitations: No significant difference in overall T cell clonality was found between tumor regions within either sequenced patient. A relatively low patient number and under-sampled tumor-infiltrating lymphocyte representation were acknowledged by the authors as limitations. Tumor region a in each sequenced patient had significantly more unique T-cell clonal expansions than region b. RNA-seq-based estimates of regional differences in tumor-infiltrating lymphocyte burden were reportedly confirmed by TCR sequencing.

Using the immunoSEQ assay, the TCR beta chain CDR3 regions were sequenced from genomic DNA. Primers annealing to V and J segments amplified rearranged VDJ segments. The paper's processing steps were these. The ImmunoSeq Analyzer software was used to calculate clonality and richness metrics. Clones with differential abundance between regions were identified with Fisher's exact test combined with a beta-binomial method for additional stringency. The table comes from immuneACCESS by way of TCRdb, which keeps in-frame sequences with V and J called. Part of the clones is missing from these tables; in studies checked, under half for an unresolved V gene and the rest for unknown reasons. V and J calls and clone size follow that table, whereas D and trimming were derived from the DNA. The sample table records under 7,500 clones; approximately 70% of these occur just once. About two fifths of the sample lies in the top ten.

To note about this clone: It has no known antigen specificity. The record has no base qualities; no much larger clone is one base away.

V lost 3 bases and J lost 5 bases, and the count of bases not matched to a germline gene is 3. Measured from the cysteine to the phenylalanine, the CDR3 is 15 residues long. Only the CDR3 part of the read is kept: 45 bases, read in frame from the first base. Looking up the germline V gene (reference sequence) yields CDR1 LGHDT and CDR2 YNNKEL. Samples labelled H were derived from distinct, geographically separated regions of the hepatocellular carcinoma nodule. Early-stage hepatocellular carcinoma was present in all patients, and no therapy was administered to any patient before surgical resection. Sampled areas lacked macroscopic evidence of necrosis or hemorrhage. Multiple regions from a couple of patients were subjected to TCR sequencing (ImmunoSeq). Frozen resection tissue samples were collected at least 1 cm apart from each other. Genomic DNA was isolated from bulk tissue with the DNeasy blood and tissue kit.

The sample in question was tumor tissue, obtained before any cancer treatment. This clonotype was obtained from a woman in her seventies with hepatocellular carcinoma. Rearrangement joined TRBV3-1 (or the pseudogene TRBV3-2) to TRBJ2-1; 11 bases in between match TRBD2. The CDR3 protein: CASSQGLAENNEQFF. The nucleotide sequence reads as follows: TGTGCCAGCAGCCAGGGACTAGCGGAAAACAATGAGCAGTTCTTC.